This T cell receptor beta chain appears in the sequencing data of a study of blood T cell repertoires in COVID-19. Trimming at V came to 1 base and at J to 8 bases, leaving 5 bases not matched to a gene. Looked up from germline, CDR1 is SEHNR and CDR2 is FQNEAQ (reference sequence). The CDR3 length is 15 residues. Clones were read by immunoSEQ multiplex PCR, and TCRdb kept only the in-frame ones, dropping some. This sample has about 310,000 clones, with approximately 83% found just once. The sequence was collected from a man between 25 and 39 years old who had recovered from COVID-19. This rearrangement joins TRBV7-9 to TRBJ1-4, with 9 bases lining up with TRBD1. Sequenced sample: PBMCs or T cells enriched from blood (not recorded which). CDR3 in amino acids: CASSLVGTGNEKLFF. The CDR3, as DNA: TGTGCCAGCAGCTTAGTTGGGACAGGGAACGAAAAACTGTTTTTT. Complete variable domain (other parts from reference TRBV7-9 and TRBJ1-4): DTGVSQNPRHKITKRGQNVTFRCDPISEHNRLYWYRQTLGQGPEFLTYFQNEAQLEKSRLLSDRFSAERPKGSFSTLEIQRTEQGDSAMYLCASSLVGTGNEKLFFGSGTQLSVL.